The 23 T cell receptor beta chains listed next were all sequenced from one sample in a study of response to subunit inactivated influenza vaccine. MiXCR was run by TCRdb on the RT-PCR reads, yielding one entry per CDR3 protein. The sample has hundreds of thousands of distinct CDR3 sequences, about 12% seen once. The sample here was PBMCs from blood, taken on the day of vaccination. These receptors were obtained from a man aged 45-65 years who received an inactivated influenza vaccine.

This clonotype was seen many times. The gene calls are TRBV28 and TRBJ2-1; D is possibly TRBD1 or TRBD2 (5 bases each). With 6 bases removed from V and 0 bases from J, the gap between germline ends came to 12 bases. Germline V lookup: CDR1 MDHEN, CDR2 SYDVKM. The CDR3 totals 15 residues. CDR3 DNA sequence: TGTGCCAGCAGCACAGTTGGGGGCTCCTACAATGAGCAGTTCTTC. Protein sequence: CASSTVGGSYNEQFF.

The chain employs TRBV3-1 and TRBJ2-2, with 10 positions matching TRBD2. J gave up 4 bases and V 1 base, and 3 bases lay outside the gene matches. This CDR3 region has 16 residues. Germline V gene sequence: CDR1 LGHDT, CDR2 YNNKEL (reference sequence). This CDR3 reads CASSQGPSGGTGELFF. DNA of the CDR3: TGTGCCAGCAGCCAAGGACCTAGCGGGGGCACCGGGGAGCTGTTTTTT.

The rearrangement joins TRBV12-3 or TRBV12-4 to TRBJ2-1; TRBD2 matches at 11 bases. The CDR3 spans 14 residues. J was trimmed by 9 bases and V by 8 bases; bases with no gene match: 9. The CDR3 sequence is CASDVLAGVSEQFF. CDR3 coding DNA: TGTGCCAGCGATGTACTAGCGGGAGTCTCTGAGCAGTTCTTC.

Note on this clonotype: A read error is possible here, since a much larger clone lies one base away. The V and J genes are TRBV12-3 or TRBV12-4 and TRBJ2-5; D is uncertain. This CDR3 has 13 residues. V lost 3 bases and J lost 5, with 10 bases in between. This CDR3 reads CASSFWVVETQYF. DNA for the CDR3: TGTGCCAGCAGTTTCTGGGTGGTGGAGACCCAGTACTTC.

This clonotype was seen at least ten times. The genes are TRBV20-1 and TRBJ1-6; D may be TRBD1 (5 bases). CDR3 length: 16 residues. CDR1 DFQATT and CDR2 SNEGSKA come from the germline V gene (reference sequence). V was shortened by 2 bases and J by 6 bases, with 17 bases between the two germline ends. CDR3 residues: CSARPIRATSNSPLHF. Written as DNA, the CDR3 is TGCAGTGCTAGACCAATCAGGGCAACCAGTAATTCACCCCTCCACTTT.

This clonotype has more than one count but fewer than ten. This chain's CDR3 is CAISETGGAGEQFF. The CDR3 nucleotides are TGTGCCATCAGTGAGACAGGGGGCGCGGGTGAGCAGTTCTTC. The chain has TRBV10-3 and TRBJ2-1; 9 nucleotides line up with TRBD1. The CDR3 is 14 amino acids. Germline V gene sequence: CDR1 ENHRY, CDR2 SYGVKD. The J segment lost 9 bases and the V segment lost 2 bases, leaving 5 bases of the junction unmatched.

The sample holds a few counts of this clonotype. This chain uses TRBV7-6 with TRBJ2-3; 8 positions match TRBD2. Germline assignment: CDR1 SGHVS and CDR2 FNYEAQ. The CDR3 consists of 16 residues. After removal of 4 bases from V and 4 bases from J, the junction contained 10 bases not matched to a gene. The CDR3 here is CASSSLAGPGPDTQYF. The DNA for the CDR3 is TGTGCCAGCAGCTCCCTAGCGGGTCCGGGGCCAGATACGCAGTATTTT. Variable domain in full (rest from reference TRBV7-6 and TRBJ2-3): GAGVSQSPRYKVTKRGQDVALRCDPISGHVSLYWYRQALGQGPEFLTYFNYEAQQDKSGLPNDRFSAERPEGSISTLTIQRTEQRDSAMYRCASSSLAGPGPDTQYFGPGTRLTVL.

This clonotype was detected a few times. The gene calls are TRBV2 and TRBJ2-7; TRBD1 aligns across 8 bases. The ends lost 6 bases at V and 0 bases at J; junction bases unmatched: 10. CDR3 length equals 16 residues. Per the germline V gene, CDR1 is SNHLY and CDR2 is FYNNEI. CDR3 in amino acids: CASSDTGQGDSYEQYF. CDR3 nucleotides: TGTGCCAGCAGCGACACCGGACAGGGCGACTCCTACGAGCAGTACTTC.

This clonotype has a count of ten or more. A read error may account for a junction end that differs from germline. V usage is TRBV12-3 or TRBV12-4 and J usage is TRBJ2-5, with unresolved D. The CDR3 has 12 residues. In nucleotides, the CDR3 is TGTGCCAGCATTTTACACCAAGAGACCCAGTACTTC. Its protein is CASILHQETQYF.

This rearrangement joins TRBV5-6 to TRBJ2-2, with 8 bases fitting TRBD2. The V gene's germline CDR1 is SGHDT and CDR2 YYEEEE. The J segment lost 4 bases and the V segment lost 4 bases, leaving 9 bases of the junction unmatched. This CDR3 spans 16 amino acids. The CDR3 DNA follows: TGTGCCAGCAGCCGACCGGGACTAGGCTTCACCGGGGAGCTGTTTTTT. It is translated as CASSRPGLGFTGELFF.

In this sample, this clonotype turned up a few times. The gene calls are TRBV21-1 and TRBJ2-3; the table gives TRBD1 as D, unverified against the DNA. TRBV21-1 is an annotated pseudogene. The CDR3 runs 15 residues. This CDR3 reads CASSIRDSFTDTQYF. The DNA for the CDR3 is TGTGCCAGCAGCATAAGGGACAGCTTCACAGATACGCAGTATTTT.

V is TRBV15 and J is TRBJ2-3, with D tentatively TRBD1 (6 bases). Looked up from germline, CDR1 is LNHNV and CDR2 is YYDKDF (reference sequence). This CDR3 contains 14 residues. V lost 2 bases and J lost 6, with 12 bases in between. CDR3 loop: CATSRLQGTDTQYF. The CDR3 nucleotides are TGTGCCACCAGCAGATTACAGGGAACGGATACGCAGTATTTT. Together with reference TRBV15 and TRBJ2-3, the CDR3 gives the full variable domain: DAMVIQNPRYQVTQFGKPVTLSCSQTLNHNVMYWYQQKSSQAPKLLFHYYDKDFNNEADTPDNFQSRRPNTSFCFLDIRSPGLGDTAMYLCATSRLQGTDTQYFGPGTRLTVL.

This chain uses TRBV7-2 with TRBJ2-5; 10 bases fit TRBD2. Germline CDR1 and CDR2: SGHTA and FQGNSA. V dropped 1 base and J dropped 4; count of bases not matched to a gene: 6. This CDR3 comprises 16 residues. The chain's CDR3 is CASSLDAAGGRETQYF. In DNA form, the CDR3 reads TGTGCCAGCAGCTTAGACGCAGCGGGGGGGCGAGAGACCCAGTACTTC.

The chain links TRBV7-6 to TRBJ2-7; 7 positions match TRBD1. The CDR3 spans 14 residues. Germline CDR1 is SGHVS and CDR2 is FNYEAQ. V lost 5 bases to trimming and J lost 2 bases; unmatched junction nucleotides: 6. Here the CDR3 DNA reads TGTGCCAGCAGCCATAGGGACAGAACCTACGAGCAGTACTTC. This encodes CASSHRDRTYEQYF.

This rearrangement joins TRBV3-1 to TRBJ1-2, with D unclear. The CDR3 contains 11 residues. V was cut by 3 bases and J by 10 bases, with 9 bases left in between. In germline, CDR1 is LGHDT, CDR2 YNNKEL (reference sequence). The CDR3 region is CASSQVDFYTF. The DNA for the CDR3 is TGTGCCAGCAGCCAGGTTGATTTCTACACCTTC.

This clonotype has ten or more counts. This chain joins TRBV7-9 and TRBJ2-1; no clear D. The CDR3 extends over 13 amino acids. V lost 5 bases, J lost 5 bases, and 10 bases lay in between. The germline V gene encodes CDR1 SEHNR and CDR2 FQNEAQ (reference sequence). CDR3 in DNA: TGTGCCAGCAGCCCAATACCCCACAATGAGCAGTTCTTC. Translating it yields CASSPIPHNEQFF.

This clonotype was counted between two and nine times. This chain links TRBV11-2 with TRBJ2-1, with TRBD2 identical over 7 bases. Unmatched junction bases numbered 7, after V lost 5 bases and J lost 0 bases. The V gene's germline CDR1 is SGHAT and CDR2 FQNNGV. CDR3 length: 16 amino acids. As DNA, the CDR3 is TGTGCCAGCAGCCCCATCTGGGGGGGCTCCTACAATGAGCAGTTCTTC. Encoded protein: CASSPIWGGSYNEQFF.

This chain uses TRBV20-1 with TRBJ2-7; D remains unclear. V was shortened by 5 bases and J by 0 bases, with 11 bases between the two germline ends. The CDR3 spans 13 residues. CDR1 and CDR2 (germline): DFQATT, SNEGSKA (reference sequence). The CDR3 region is CSALESSSYEQYF. The CDR3 DNA reads TGCAGTGCTCTGGAATCTAGCTCCTACGAGCAGTACTTC.

The chain couples TRBV30 to TRBJ2-3, with 10 bases aligning to TRBD1. The CDR3 contains 12 residues. In germline, CDR1 is GTSNPN, CDR2 SVGIG (reference sequence). V was pared by 8 bases and J by 4 bases, with 3 bases of the junction left unmatched. CDR3 in amino acids: CAGDRGADTQYF. The CDR3 coding sequence is TGTGCCGGGGACAGGGGCGCAGATACGCAGTATTTT.

This clonotype was counted only a few times. This chain links TRBV6-2 or TRBV6-3 with TRBJ2-7; a weak D match, TRBD1 (6 bases). V gave up 6 bases and J gave up 3 bases, with 15 bases separating them. The CDR3 has 14 residues. The V gene's germline CDR1 is MNHEY and CDR2 SVGEGT. The CDR3 bases are TGTGCCAGCAGGAAACAGGGTATGAACTACGAGCAGTACTTC. Encoded protein: CASRKQGMNYEQYF.

This rearrangement joins TRBV11-1 to TRBJ2-7, with 7 nucleotides matching TRBD1. Per germline, CDR1 SGHAT and CDR2 FQDESV (reference sequence). The junction had 18 bases not matched to a gene; V was cut back by 4 bases and J by 0 bases. CDR3 length: 19 amino acids. As DNA, the CDR3 is TGTGCCAGCAGCTCCTTCTTAATTATACCGGGACAGAACTCCTACGAGCAGTACTTC. It yields the protein CASSSFLIIPGQNSYEQYF.

This clonotype was seen many times. An end of the junction differs from the germline gene, which may be a read error. J is TRBJ2-5 and V is TRBV7-9, with a possible D match to TRBD1 (6 bases). In germline, CDR1 is SEHNR, CDR2 FQNEAQ (reference sequence). This CDR3 region has 13 residues. The CDR3 region is CASRLGQQETQYF. In nucleotides, the CDR3 is TGTGCCAGCAGGTTAGGACAGCAAGAGACCCAGTACTTC. Complete variable domain (other parts from reference TRBV7-9 and TRBJ2-5): DTGVSQNPRHKITKRGQNVTFRCDPISEHNRLYWYRQTLGQGPEFLTYFQNEAQLEKSRLLSDRFSAERPKGSFSTLEIQRTEQGDSAMYLCASRLGQQETQYFGPGTRLLVL.

This clonotype was counted only a few times. The V and J genes are TRBV5-1 and TRBJ2-3; 11 nucleotides agree with TRBD2. V trimming: 4 bases; J trimming: 6 bases; junction bases outside the gene matches: 7. This CDR3 is 15 amino acids long. Looked up from germline, CDR1 is SGHRS and CDR2 is YFSETQ. CDR3 amino acids: CASSPGLAERDTQYF. CDR3 nucleotides: TGCGCCAGCAGCCCGGGACTAGCGGAGAGGGATACGCAGTATTTT. Looking up the rest from reference TRBV5-1 and TRBJ2-3 gives the full variable domain: KAGVTQTPRYLIKTRGQQVTLSCSPISGHRSVSWYQQTPGQGLQFLFEYFSETQRNKGNFPGRFSGRQFSNSRSEMNVSTLELGDSALYLCASSPGLAERDTQYFGPGTRLTVL.